These 9 T cell receptor beta chains were all obtained from the same sample, sequenced in a study of blood T cell repertoires in COVID-19 (dated by TCRdb to 2020 to 2021). The library was obtained by the immunoSEQ multiplex PCR assay. In its TCRdb copy, this immuneACCESS table keeps in-frame sequences only and misses some clones. Where compared with another copy, unresolved V genes explain less than half of these, and the others have no known cause. For this sample there are 100,000 or so clones; about 89% appear just once. The ten largest clones add up to approximately 19% of the sample. The sequencing sample was made of peripheral blood. Source of these receptors: a human donor with acute or convalescent COVID-19. The donor label of this sample is uncertain.

The chain has TRBV9 and TRBJ2-7; D unclear. The V end was cut by 0 bases, the J end by 6 bases, with 16 bases between. CDR3 length equals 15 residues. CDR1 and CDR2 from the germline V gene are SGDLS and YYNGEE. CDR3 amino acids: CASSVVGSPGSEQYF. The CDR3 nucleotides are TGTGCCAGCAGCGTAGTGGGCTCCCCAGGATCCGAGCAGTACTTC.

This clone was seen more than once but under ten times. V gene TRBV7-2 combines with J gene TRBJ1-2; D remains ambiguous. CDR3 length equals 14 residues. Trimming left V 4 bases short and J 0 bases short, with 9 bases between. The germline V gene encodes CDR1 SGHTA and CDR2 FQGNSA. The CDR3 region has the DNA TGTGCCAGCAGCTCCCCGAGGTCTAACTATGGCTACACCTTC. Translated: CASSSPRSNYGYTF.

The J gene is TRBJ2-1, the V gene TRBV28, with 8 bases that match TRBD1. Germline lookup yields CDR1 MDHEN and CDR2 SYDVKM. The CDR3 spans 15 residues. V lost 3 bases to trimming and J lost 8 bases; unmatched junction nucleotides: 9. CDR3 in amino acids: CASSFRRTGWDEQFF. The CDR3 DNA reads TGTGCCAGCAGTTTCCGCCGGACAGGGTGGGATGAGCAGTTCTTC.

The chain has TRBV28 and TRBJ2-7; 9 bases fit TRBD2. V trimming: 5 bases; J trimming: 3 bases; junction bases outside the gene matches: 5. The germline CDR1 and CDR2 sequences are MDHEN and SYDVKM. This CDR3 region has 14 residues. The CDR3 DNA is TGTGCCAGCAGTCCTAGCGGGACCATCTACGAGCAGTACTTC. Translating it yields CASSPSGTIYEQYF.

The chain employs TRBV10-1 and TRBJ1-2; the D gene is possibly TRBD1 (6 bases). This CDR3 has 15 residues. CDR1 and CDR2 (germline): WNHNN, SYGVQD (reference sequence). V lost 1 base, J lost 4 bases, and 13 bases lay in between. The CDR3 protein is CASSEWGGAPYGYTF. The CDR3 DNA is TGCGCCAGCAGTGAGTGGGGGGGGGCCCCCTATGGCTACACCTTC.

V gene TRBV9 combines with J gene TRBJ2-1; 12 nucleotides line up with TRBD2. With V trimmed by 6 bases and J by 8 bases, 9 bases remained unmatched. Per germline, CDR1 SGDLS and CDR2 YYNGEE. There are 15 residues in the CDR3. The CDR3 region has the DNA TGTGCCAGCACCCCGACTAGCGGGAGTATCGATGAGCAGTTCTTC. Translated: CASTPTSGSIDEQFF.

The rearrangement uses TRBV5-1 and TRBJ1-6; 8 bases match TRBD1. Trimming removed 1 base from V and 8 bases from J; junction bases left unmatched: 2. The CDR3 contains 14 residues. In germline, CDR1 is SGHRS, CDR2 YFSETQ. The CDR3 loop is CASSLQGADSPLHF. DNA of the CDR3: TGCGCCAGCAGCTTGCAGGGGGCCGATTCACCCCTCCACTTT.

V and J are TRBV6-5 and TRBJ1-2, with 7 bases that match TRBD1. Germline CDR1 and CDR2: MNHEY and SVGAGI. Germline trimming cut 2 bases from V and 8 bases from J; bases unmatched to any gene: 11. There are 15 residues in the CDR3. CDR3 sequence reads: CASSYGRRQGGGYTF. CDR3 in DNA: TGTGCCAGCAGTTACGGAAGACGACAGGGCGGAGGCTACACCTTC.

CDR3 sequence reads: CASSQREGYEQYF. CDR3 DNA sequence: TGCGCCAGCAGCCAGCGGGAGGGCTACGAGCAGTACTTC. V and J are TRBV4-3 and TRBJ2-7; 9 nucleotides match TRBD2. The V and J ends lost 3 bases and 3 bases, in that order; junction bases with no gene match: 0. The length of the CDR3 is 13 residues. Germline V gene data show CDR1 as LGHNA and CDR2 as YSLEER.